The present TCR beta chain was sequenced within a study of blood T cell repertoires in COVID-19. Study information: COVID-19 samples, acute and convalescent, were from the United States, Italy and Spain. T cells, B-cell-depleted T cells, or PBMCs provided the cDNA or gDNA that served as material.

This CDR3 region has 16 residues. Germline CDR1 and CDR2: SEHNR and FQNEAQ (reference sequence). V lost 5 bases, J lost 0 bases, and 5 bases stayed unmatched. Original handling: Estimation of nucleated cell counts relied on the amplification of reference gene primers. Assay used: immunoSEQ multiplex PCR; TCRdb lists only in-frame clones, some missing. D and trimming come from the DNA, and the V and J calls and clone size come from that table. The table includes about 300,000 clones, about 87% detected once. This receptor was identified in a woman aged 35 to 49 who had recovered from COVID-19. V is TRBV7-9 and J is TRBJ1-1; 11 bases are shared with TRBD1. Material: peripheral blood. The CDR3 region has the DNA TGTGCCAGCAGCCCCCGGGACAGGGGGTTGAACACTGAAGCTTTCTTT. This gives the protein CASSPRDRGLNTEAFF.